Listed below are T cell receptor beta chains from one sample, sequenced in a study of cytotoxic CD8 clonotypes in ibrutinib-treated CLL. Assay: immunoSEQ multiplex PCR; the TCRdb copy retains only in-frame clones and omits some. The table shows around 140,000 clones, with around three quarters occurring only once. The sample here was PBMCs, taken after 12 months of ibrutinib treatment. The receptors were sampled from a human donor with chronic lymphocytic leukemia. CDR3s include the opening cysteine and the closing phenylalanine or tryptophan. D genes are given only for firm matches. Clone sizes are given selectively: once, few, many, or a class where the clone is expanded.

d_call,clone_size,v_call,j_call,cdr3_aa,cdr3_nt
TRBD2,-,TRBV7-3,TRBJ2-1,CASSLGGAGGYNEQFF,TGTGCCAGCAGCCTCGGGGGAGCGGGAGGCTACAATGAGCAGTTCTTC
-,-,TRBV27,TRBJ2-6,CASSSGANVLTF,TGTGCCAGCAGTTCTGGGGCCAACGTCCTGACTTTC
-,-,TRBV4-2,TRBJ2-7,CASSQGPGNVGEQYF,TGTGCCAGCAGCCAAGGTCCCGGCAATGTCGGCGAGCAGTACTTC
TRBD2,-,TRBV7-2,TRBJ2-7,CASRRGTSGYEQYF,TGTGCCAGCAGACGCGGGACTAGCGGTTACGAGCAGTACTTC
-,-,TRBV10-2,TRBJ2-3,CASSEGGGTQYF,TGCGCCAGCAGTGAGGGGGGAGGTACGCAGTATTTT
-,-,TRBV5-4,TRBJ2-5,CASSDATGPRETQYF,TGTGCCAGCAGCGACGCCACAGGGCCCAGAGAGACCCAGTACTTC
-,-,TRBV5-4,TRBJ2-7,CASSLGGYEQYF,TGTGCCAGCAGCTTGGGCGGGTACGAGCAGTACTTC
-,few,TRBV7-2,TRBJ1-5,CASSLPLGSNQPQHF,TGTGCCAGCAGCCTCCCCTTGGGAAGCAATCAGCCCCAGCATTTT
-,-,TRBV5-1,TRBJ1-2,CASSLEEVPHGYTF,TGCGCCAGCAGCTTGGAGGAGGTGCCCCATGGCTACACCTTC
TRBD1,-,TRBV19,TRBJ1-2,CASSSRDRAIGYTF,TGTGCCAGTAGTTCCCGGGACAGGGCTATAGGCTACACCTTC
-,-,TRBV10-3,TRBJ2-5,CAISESGGAQETQYF,TGTGCCATCAGTGAGTCAGGAGGGGCCCAAGAGACCCAGTACTTC
TRBD2,-,TRBV27,TRBJ2-5,CASSQTSGRAGYQETQYF,TGTGCCAGCAGTCAAACTAGCGGGAGGGCGGGGTACCAAGAGACCCAGTACTTC
-,-,TRBV28,TRBJ1-6,CASSIGQLLSPLHF,TGTGCCAGCAGTATTGGACAGCTCTTATCACCCCTCCACTTT
TRBD1,-,TRBV9,TRBJ1-2,CASSVTRQGWGNYGYTF,TGTGCCAGCAGCGTAACCCGACAGGGCTGGGGTAACTATGGCTACACCTTC
-,-,TRBV6-5,TRBJ2-5,CASSYSGLETQYF,TGTGCCAGCAGTTACAGCGGGTTAGAGACCCAGTACTTC
-,-,TRBV11-3,TRBJ2-7,CASSFGAGAYF,-
TRBD2,-,TRBV28,TRBJ2-5,CASSLRWRGVSETQYF,TGTGCCAGCAGTTTACGTTGGCGGGGGGTTTCAGAGACCCAGTACTTC
-,once,TRBV18,TRBJ1-4,CASSTASINEKLFF,TGTGCCAGCTCAACGGCGTCCATTAATGAAAAACTGTTTTTT
-,few,TRBV18,TRBJ2-7,CASSPAYEQYF,TGTGCCAGCTCACCCGCCTACGAGCAGTACTTC
-,-,TRBV7-9,TRBJ2-5,CASSLMTDQETQYF,TGTGCCAGCAGCTTAATGACAGATCAAGAGACCCAGTACTTC
TRBD2,once,TRBV2,TRBJ2-7,CASSTGTSGPYEQYF,TGTGCCAGCAGCACCGGGACTAGCGGACCCTACGAGCAGTACTTC
TRBD1,few,TRBV19,TRBJ2-2,CASRSVGQGFTGELFF,TGTGCCAGTAGGTCCGTCGGACAGGGGTTTACCGGGGAGCTGTTTTTT
-,-,TRBV9,TRBJ2-3,CASSVGGSRTDTQYF,TGTGCCAGCAGCGTAGGAGGGAGTCGCACAGATACGCAGTATTTT